This T cell receptor beta chain appears in the sequencing data of a study of vaccination effects on CD4 cells after COVID-19. This clone was detected a few times. The antigen is not known. Study-level points and caveats: Infection- and vaccine-induced clones contracted markedly late after vaccination.

Viral peptide pool expansion of antigen-specific CD4+ T cells preceded sequencing in the ViraFEST assay. With 9 to 11 days of culture completed, CD4+ T cells were isolated. Nucleocapsid antibody tests were negative, and the vaccine recipients had no prior SARS-CoV-2 infection. Assay used: immunoSEQ multiplex PCR; TCRdb lists only in-frame clones, some missing. The sample carries fewer than 25,000 clones, 55% to 75% recorded once. This receptor was taken from a human donor who received a COVID-19 vaccine. The source material was CD4+ T cells from PBMCs cultured with HCoV-NL63 spike peptides, sampled before COVID-19 vaccination.

CDR3: CASGTNYGYTF. The CDR3 DNA follows: TGTGCCAGCGGAACTAACTATGGCTACACCTTC. The chain carries TRBV28 and TRBJ1-2; D uncertain. The ends were cut back, 8 bases at V and 0 bases at J, with 4 bases in the middle. Germline-derived CDR1 and CDR2 are MDHEN and SYDVKM. CDR3 length equals 11 residues.